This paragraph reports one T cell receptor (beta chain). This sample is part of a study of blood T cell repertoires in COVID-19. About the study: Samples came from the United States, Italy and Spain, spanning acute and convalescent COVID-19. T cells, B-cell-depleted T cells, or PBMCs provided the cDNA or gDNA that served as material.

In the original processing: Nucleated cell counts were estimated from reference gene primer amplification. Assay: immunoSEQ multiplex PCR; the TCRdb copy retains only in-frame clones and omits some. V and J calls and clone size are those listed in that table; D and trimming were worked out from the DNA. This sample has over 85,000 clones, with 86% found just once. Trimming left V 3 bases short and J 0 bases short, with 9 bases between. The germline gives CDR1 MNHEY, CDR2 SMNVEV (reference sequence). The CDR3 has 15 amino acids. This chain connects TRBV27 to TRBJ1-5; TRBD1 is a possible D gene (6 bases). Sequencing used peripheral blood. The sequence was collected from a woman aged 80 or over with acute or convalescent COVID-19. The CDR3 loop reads CASSFGQNSNQPQHF. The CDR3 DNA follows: TGTGCCAGCAGTTTCGGACAGAATAGCAATCAGCCCCAGCATTTT.